These 6 T cell receptor beta chains were sequenced from one sample in a study of T cells expressing NK-cell markers. Reanalyzing the 5' RACE reads, TCRdb keeps one entry per CDR3 protein, without DNA. The listing records 350,000 to 400,000 distinct CDR3 sequences. Specimen: blood T cells: a sorted CD56 or NKG2C T cell subset, CD4+ or CD8+ T cells, or bulk PBMC T cells (not recorded which). These receptor sequences come from a woman between 50 and 59 years old in good health.

The chain employs TRBV2 and TRBJ2-3; TCRdb outputs TRBD1, but without DNA this stays unchecked. Germline V gene sequence: CDR1 SNHLY, CDR2 FYNNEI. CDR3 size: 18 residues. The CDR3 sequence: CASSERTGGAGKRDTQYF.

The chain combines TRBV5-1 with TRBJ2-1; TCRdb designates TRBD2, a call that cannot be tested without DNA. From germline, CDR1 is SGHRS and CDR2 YFSETQ. The CDR3 contains 17 residues. This CDR3 is CASSYGTSGSFGNEQFF.

This chain uses TRBV5-1 with TRBJ1-5; TCRdb calls TRBD1, which cannot be checked without DNA. Germline V CDR1 and CDR2: SGHRS, YFSETQ. The CDR3 length is 13 residues. The CDR3 sequence: CASRKGVDEPQHF.

The chain uses TRBV29-1 and TRBJ2-7; TCRdb indicates TRBD1, and absent DNA this call remains unverified. The CDR3 extends over 15 amino acids. Germline assignment: CDR1 SQVTM and CDR2 ANQGSEA. The CDR3 loop reads CSVIRGAGGYDEQYF.

The chain carries TRBV7-9 and TRBJ1-1. Germline lookup yields CDR1 SEHNR and CDR2 FQNEAQ (reference sequence). This CDR3 comprises 12 residues. The CDR3 here is CASRLEGSGAFF. The complete variable domain, with remaining parts taken from reference TRBV7-9 and TRBJ1-1, reads DTGVSQNPRHKITKRGQNVTFRCDPISEHNRLYWYRQTLGQGPEFLTYFQNEAQLEKSRLLSDRFSAERPKGSFSTLEIQRTEQGDSAMYLCASRLEGSGAFFGQGTRLTVV.

The chain employs TRBV15 and TRBJ2-5. CDR3 length: 13 residues. Germline V gives CDR1 LNHNV, CDR2 YYDKDF (reference sequence). CDR3 sequence reads: CATTDPEMETQYF.